This T cell receptor beta chain was captured in a study of blood T cell repertoires in COVID-19. CDR3 length: 13 residues. The J segment lost 6 bases and the V segment lost 5 bases, leaving 4 bases of the junction unmatched. Per germline, CDR1 SQVTM and CDR2 ANQGSEA. The repertoire was sequenced with immunoSEQ multiplex PCR; TCRdb's copy has only in-frame clones and lacks some. The sample consists of roughly 30,000 clones, over 75% of them appearing once. The material sequenced was peripheral blood. The V gene is TRBV29-1, the J gene TRBJ2-4; TRBD1 matches at 10 bases. The sequence was collected from a human donor in a cohort sampled during active COVID-19. In nucleotides, the CDR3 is TGCAGCGTTCTCCGGGACAGGGGAAACATTCAGTACTTC. Translated: CSVLRDRGNIQYF.